The 13 T cell receptor beta chains presented below share a single source sample, sequenced in a study of cytomegalovirus exposure and HLA in healthy donors. Use of 60 Vbeta and 13 Jbeta primers characterized the PCR. Some clones are missing from TCRdb's copy, which holds only in-frame ones; the method was immunoSEQ multiplex PCR. The sample consists of about 130,000 clones, 80% of them appearing once. Sequencing was carried out using PBMCs. The receptor source for this set is a young man in good health and CMV-seronegative.

J is TRBJ1-5 and V is TRBV15, with TRBD1 identical over 10 bases. Unmatched junction bases numbered 8, after V lost 5 bases and J lost 7 bases. Germline V gene lookup returns CDR1 LNHNV and CDR2 YYDKDF (reference sequence). The CDR3 consists of 15 residues. DNA for the CDR3: TGTGCCACCAGCGGCGGGACAGGGGAGTCCCAGCCCCAGCATTTT. Its protein is CATSGGTGESQPQHF.

This chain joins TRBV19 and TRBJ1-4; 7 bases fit TRBD1. The germline V gene has CDR1 LNHDA and CDR2 SQIVND (reference sequence). The CDR3 is 16 amino acids. Unmatched junction bases numbered 10, after V lost 6 bases and J lost 3 bases. CDR3 sequence: CASRGLTGAANEKLFF. The CDR3 bases are TGTGCCAGTAGGGGCCTCACAGGGGCCGCTAATGAAAAACTGTTTTTT. The full variable domain, rest sourced from reference TRBV19 and TRBJ1-4, is DGGITQSPKYLFRKEGQNVTLSCEQNLNHDAMYWYRQDPGQGLRLIYYSQIVNDFQKGDIAEGYSVSREKKESFPLTVTSAQKNPTAFYLCASRGLTGAANEKLFFGSGTQLSVL.

The rearrangement links TRBV5-1 to TRBJ2-1; D is undetermined. V lost 0 bases and J 3 bases, leaving 7 bases between the germline ends. Germline V gives CDR1 SGHRS, CDR2 YFSETQ. CDR3 length: 14 amino acids. CDR3 region: CASSLDVSYNEQFF. The CDR3 DNA follows: TGCGCCAGCAGCTTGGACGTTAGCTACAATGAGCAGTTCTTC. Supplemented by reference TRBV5-1 and TRBJ2-1, the full variable domain reads KAGVTQTPRYLIKTRGQQVTLSCSPISGHRSVSWYQQTPGQGLQFLFEYFSETQRNKGNFPGRFSGRQFSNSRSEMNVSTLELGDSALYLCASSLDVSYNEQFFGPGTRLTVL.

This sequence joins TRBV28 and TRBJ1-3; TRBD1 is a possible D gene (6 bases). The CDR3 has 14 residues. Germline V gene lookup returns CDR1 MDHEN and CDR2 SYDVKM. V was shortened by 3 bases and J by 4 bases, with 10 bases between the two germline ends. In DNA form, the CDR3 reads TGTGCCAGCAGTTTTCAGGGGTCCGGAAACACCATATATTTT. Its translation is CASSFQGSGNTIYF.

The table lists this clone with a count of one. V and J are TRBV27 and TRBJ2-7; no clear D gene. The germline V gene encodes CDR1 MNHEY and CDR2 SMNVEV (reference sequence). With 3 bases removed from V and 1 base from J, the gap between germline ends came to 16 bases. The CDR3 spans 16 residues. CDR3 DNA: TGTGCCAGCAGTTTTAGGCGTCGAGGATTATCCTACGAGCAGTACTTC. Translated, it gives CASSFRRRGLSYEQYF.

The chain employs TRBV11-3 and TRBJ2-7; 10 bases fit TRBD1. Germline V CDR1 and CDR2: SGHNT, YENEEA. J was trimmed by 6 bases and V by 0 bases; bases with no gene match: 5. This CDR3 is 15 amino acids long. In DNA, the CDR3 is TGTGCCAGCAGCTTAGAGGGACAGGGGTTCAGCGAGCAGTACTTC. Its protein is CASSLEGQGFSEQYF.

The V and J genes are TRBV28 and TRBJ1-2, with a tentative D call TRBD1 (6 bases). V gave up 1 base and J gave up 7 bases, with 13 bases separating them. The germline V gene encodes CDR1 MDHEN and CDR2 SYDVKM. The CDR3 is 14 residues long. The CDR3 reads CASSLYREPSGYTF. The DNA of the CDR3 is TGTGCCAGCAGTTTATACAGGGAACCGAGTGGCTACACCTTC.

The genes are TRBV10-1 and TRBJ1-1, with 8 bases matching TRBD1. The ends lost 7 bases at V and 10 bases at J; junction bases unmatched: 14. The germline V gene encodes CDR1 WNHNN and CDR2 SYGVQD (reference sequence). The CDR3 is 14 amino acids. The CDR3 DNA sequence: TGCGCCAGCACTACGGGCAGGGGGCCCAGCGCAGCTTTCTTT. Its protein product is CASTTGRGPSAAFF.

The table lists this clone with a few counts. The CDR3 DNA sequence: TGTGCCAGCAGCTTGGAATCAGGGGGCTCCAATTCACCCCTCCACTTT. Encoded protein: CASSLESGGSNSPLHF. The V call is TRBV5-4, the J call TRBJ1-6, with 8 bases identical to TRBD1. The germline CDR1 and CDR2 sequences are SGHNT and YYREEE (reference sequence). The CDR3 consists of 16 residues. Trimming cost V 0 bases and J 7 bases; bases outside gene matches: 6.

The chain links TRBV15 to TRBJ2-7; the D gene is possibly TRBD2 (6 bases). The CDR3 length is 16 residues. Germline V CDR1 and CDR2: LNHNV, YYDKDF (reference sequence). V shed 3 bases and J shed 0 bases, with 15 bases lying between them. As DNA, the CDR3 is TGTGCCACCAGCAGTAACCCCATCGGGGGCTCCTACGAGCAGTACTTC. Translated, it gives CATSSNPIGGSYEQYF.

V and J are TRBV15 and TRBJ2-7, with 9 nucleotides matching TRBD1. Germline V gene data show CDR1 as LNHNV and CDR2 as YYDKDF (reference sequence). The CDR3 contains 14 residues. Trimming took 2 bases from V and 4 from J; bases not matched to a gene: 3. CDR3 bases: TGTGCCACCAGCAGACCCGACAGGGGGTACGAGCAGTACTTC. As protein: CATSRPDRGYEQYF.

The V gene is TRBV6-5, the J gene TRBJ2-2, with TRBD1 matching 7 bases. Germline-derived CDR1 and CDR2 are MNHEY and SVGAGI. J was trimmed by 4 bases and V by 6 bases; bases with no gene match: 8. CDR3 size: 15 residues. This chain's CDR3 is CASRPGQKATGELFF. The DNA for the CDR3 is TGTGCCAGCAGGCCGGGACAGAAGGCCACCGGGGAGCTGTTTTTT.

This chain uses TRBV2 with TRBJ2-5; D is undetermined. V lost 4 bases, J lost 0 bases, and 12 bases lay in between. Germline CDR1 and CDR2: SNHLY and FYNNEI. This CDR3 spans 15 amino acids. The CDR3: CASSGAPTYQETQYF. The CDR3, as DNA: TGTGCCAGCAGTGGGGCACCAACGTACCAAGAGACCCAGTACTTC.